This T cell receptor beta chain was identified during a study of T cell repertoires in cytomegalovirus infection. A note on this clonotype: Its antigen is not known.

TCRdb fed the reads into MiXCR, producing one record per CDR3 protein. The data hold approximately 590,000 distinct CDR3 sequences, with approximately 40% observed a single time. There are 15 residues in the CDR3. The germline CDR1 and CDR2 sequences are DFQATT and SNEGSKA (reference sequence). Trimming cost V 5 bases and J 0 bases, with 14 bases left between them. The receptor was derived from a human donor in good health (CMV status not recorded). Some clones in this sample may be carry-over from other donors' samples. Specimen: cultured PBMCs, collected from culture after CMV antigen stimulation. The V gene is TRBV20-1, the J gene TRBJ1-5; D unresolved. DNA of the CDR3: TGCAGTGCTCCGGCGGGCCAGTATAGCAATCAGCCCCAGCATTTT. Translation gives CSAPAGQYSNQPQHF.